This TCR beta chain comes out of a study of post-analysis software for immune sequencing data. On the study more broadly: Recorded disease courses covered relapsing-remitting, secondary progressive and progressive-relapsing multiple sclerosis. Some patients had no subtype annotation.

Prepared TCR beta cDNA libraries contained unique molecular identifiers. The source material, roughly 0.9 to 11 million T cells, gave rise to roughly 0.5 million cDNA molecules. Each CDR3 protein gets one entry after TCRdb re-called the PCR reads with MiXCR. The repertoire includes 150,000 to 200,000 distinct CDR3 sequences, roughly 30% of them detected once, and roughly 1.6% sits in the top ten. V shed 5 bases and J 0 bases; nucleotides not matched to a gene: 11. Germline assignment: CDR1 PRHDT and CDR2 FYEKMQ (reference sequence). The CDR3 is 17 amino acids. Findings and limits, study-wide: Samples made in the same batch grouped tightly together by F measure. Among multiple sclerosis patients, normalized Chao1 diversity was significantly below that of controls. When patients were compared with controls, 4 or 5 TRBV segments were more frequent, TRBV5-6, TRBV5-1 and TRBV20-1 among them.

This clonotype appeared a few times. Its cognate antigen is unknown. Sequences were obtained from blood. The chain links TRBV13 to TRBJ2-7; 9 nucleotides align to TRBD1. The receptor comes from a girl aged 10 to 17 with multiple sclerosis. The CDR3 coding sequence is TGTGCCAGCAGCGCCGGGACAGGGAGATTGGGCTCCTACGAGCAGTACTTC. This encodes CASSAGTGRLGSYEQYF.